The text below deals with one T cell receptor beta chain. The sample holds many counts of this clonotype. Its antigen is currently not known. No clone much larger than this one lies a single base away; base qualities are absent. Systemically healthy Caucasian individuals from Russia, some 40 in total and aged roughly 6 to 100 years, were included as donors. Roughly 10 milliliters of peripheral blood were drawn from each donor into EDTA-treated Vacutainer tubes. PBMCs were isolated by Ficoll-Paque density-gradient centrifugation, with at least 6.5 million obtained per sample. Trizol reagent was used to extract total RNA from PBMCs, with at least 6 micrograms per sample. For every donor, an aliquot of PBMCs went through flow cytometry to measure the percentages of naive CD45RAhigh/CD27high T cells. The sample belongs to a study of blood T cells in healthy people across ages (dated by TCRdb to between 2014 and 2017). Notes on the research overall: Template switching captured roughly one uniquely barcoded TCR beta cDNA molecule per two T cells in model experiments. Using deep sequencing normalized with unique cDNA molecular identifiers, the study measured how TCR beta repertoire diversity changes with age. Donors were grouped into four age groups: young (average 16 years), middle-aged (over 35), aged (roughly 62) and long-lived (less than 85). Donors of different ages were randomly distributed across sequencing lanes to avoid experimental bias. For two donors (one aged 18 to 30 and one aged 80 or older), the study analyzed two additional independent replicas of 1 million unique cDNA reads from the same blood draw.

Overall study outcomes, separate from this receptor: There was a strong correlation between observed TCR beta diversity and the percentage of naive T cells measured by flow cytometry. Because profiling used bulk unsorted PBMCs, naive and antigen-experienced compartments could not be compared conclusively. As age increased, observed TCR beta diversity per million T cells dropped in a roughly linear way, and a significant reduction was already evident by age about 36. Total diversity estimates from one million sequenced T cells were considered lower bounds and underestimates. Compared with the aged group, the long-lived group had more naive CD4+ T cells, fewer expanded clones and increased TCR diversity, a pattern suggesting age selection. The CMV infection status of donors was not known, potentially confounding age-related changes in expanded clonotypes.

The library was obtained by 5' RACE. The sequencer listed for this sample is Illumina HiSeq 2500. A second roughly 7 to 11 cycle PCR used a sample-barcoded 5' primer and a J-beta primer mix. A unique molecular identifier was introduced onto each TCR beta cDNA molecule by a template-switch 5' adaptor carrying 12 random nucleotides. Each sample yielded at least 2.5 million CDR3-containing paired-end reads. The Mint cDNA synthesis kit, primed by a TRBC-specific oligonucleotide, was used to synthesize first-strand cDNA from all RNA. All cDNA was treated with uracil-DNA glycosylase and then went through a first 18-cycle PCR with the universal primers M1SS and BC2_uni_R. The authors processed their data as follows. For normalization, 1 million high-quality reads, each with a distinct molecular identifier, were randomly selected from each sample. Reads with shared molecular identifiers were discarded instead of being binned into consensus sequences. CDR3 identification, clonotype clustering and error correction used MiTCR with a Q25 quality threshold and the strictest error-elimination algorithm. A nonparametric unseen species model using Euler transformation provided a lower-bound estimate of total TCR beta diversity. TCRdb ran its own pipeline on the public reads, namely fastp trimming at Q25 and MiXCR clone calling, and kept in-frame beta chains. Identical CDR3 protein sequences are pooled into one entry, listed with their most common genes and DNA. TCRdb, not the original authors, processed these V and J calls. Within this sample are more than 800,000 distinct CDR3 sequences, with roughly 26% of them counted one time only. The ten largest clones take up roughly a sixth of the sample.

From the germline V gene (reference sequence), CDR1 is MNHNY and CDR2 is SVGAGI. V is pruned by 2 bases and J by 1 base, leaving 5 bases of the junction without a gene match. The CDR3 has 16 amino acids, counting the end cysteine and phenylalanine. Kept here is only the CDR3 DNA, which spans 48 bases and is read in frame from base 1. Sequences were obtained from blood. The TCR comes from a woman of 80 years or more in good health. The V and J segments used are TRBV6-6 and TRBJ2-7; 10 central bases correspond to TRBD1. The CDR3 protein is CASSYPRTGGSYEQYF. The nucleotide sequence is TGTGCCAGCAGTTACCCTAGGACAGGGGGATCCTACGAGCAGTACTTC.